The clone carrying this T cell receptor beta chain was seen more than once but under ten times. No antigen is known for it. The CDR3 regions of TCR beta were amplified from RNA transcripts. Carried out on the TCR CDR3, a first-round RT-PCR used the HTBI primer set. A single record per CDR3 protein comes from TCRdb applying MiXCR to the multiplex PCR reads. The repertoire holds approximately 420,000 distinct CDR3 sequences, with approximately 15% as singletons. This record belongs to a study of T cells in Graves' hyperthyroidism and ophthalmopathy. General study points: Expanded thyroid clonotypes (above 0.001) were mostly also found in blood. Separating ophthalmopathy from stable hyperthyroidism was achieved by a 13 V-J model.

V lost 3 bases and J lost 4; bases outside the gene matches: 9. Germline-derived CDR1 and CDR2 are ENHRY and SYGVKD. CDR3 length: 16 residues. The TCR originated in a woman in her thirties with Graves' hyperthyroidism. The chain joins TRBV10-3 to TRBJ1-2; 9 bases map to TRBD1. What was sequenced was blood. In DNA, the CDR3 is TGTGCCATCAGTGACCTGGGGACAGGGCTCGGCTATGGCTACACCTTC. Its translation is CAISDLGTGLGYGYTF.